These 27 T cell receptor beta chains were sequenced from one sample in a study of T cell repertoires in cytomegalovirus infection. TCRdb independently ran MiXCR on the reads; one entry per CDR3 protein. The sample includes around 240,000 distinct CDR3 sequences, 20% to 25% seen only once; the top ten take 15% to 20%. Sequenced material: CD8+ T cells from PBMCs. The receptors shown here come from a human donor in good health (CMV status not recorded). Some clones in this sample may be carry-over from other donors' samples.

Many counts were recorded for this clonotype. This chain's CDR3 is CASSHQDSYGYTF. In nucleotides, the CDR3 is TGTGCCAGCAGTCATCAGGACAGCTATGGCTACACCTTC. V is TRBV27 and J is TRBJ1-2; D is possibly TRBD1 (6 bases). The V end was cut by 5 bases, the J end by 4 bases, with 11 bases between. Looked up from germline, CDR1 is MNHEY and CDR2 is SMNVEV (reference sequence). The CDR3 sequence is 13 residues long.

This clonotype was counted a single time. This sequence may be a read error, since a much larger clone differs from it by one base. The rearrangement joins TRBV11-1 to TRBJ2-1; D tentatively reads TRBD1 or TRBD2 (6 bases each). The CDR3 is 16 residues long. Germline V lookup: CDR1 SGHAT, CDR2 FQDESV (reference sequence). CDR3 sequence: CPSDWGLGGPQPEQFF. CDR3 in DNA: TGTCCCAGCGACTGGGGACTTGGGGGGCCGCAACCCGAGCAGTTCTTC.

This clonotype was detected only a few times. The V and J genes are TRBV15 and TRBJ1-2; D is possibly TRBD1 (6 bases). Trimming shortened V by 0 bases and J by 1 base, and 12 bases separated the two germline ends. This CDR3 is 16 amino acids long. Looked up from germline, CDR1 is LNHNV and CDR2 is YYDKDF (reference sequence). The CDR3 DNA sequence: TGTGCCACCAGCAGAGATCTAGGGGGGATTAACTATGGCTACACCTTC. It translates to CATSRDLGGINYGYTF.

This clonotype was observed a handful of times. The chain employs TRBV29-1 and TRBJ1-3; no firm D call. CDR3 length equals 12 residues. Trimming removed 3 bases at V and 4 bases at J, with 7 bases between. The germline V gene encodes CDR1 SQVTM and CDR2 ANQGSEA. The CDR3 nucleotides are TGCAGCGTTGAGGAGCTCGGAAACACCATATATTTT. It yields the protein CSVEELGNTIYF.

This clonotype showed up many times. V is TRBV12-3 or TRBV12-4 and J is TRBJ2-3, with 10 nucleotides matching TRBD1. This CDR3 region has 17 residues. The J segment lost 1 base and the V segment lost 0 bases, leaving 4 bases of the junction unmatched. The CDR3 sequence is CASSLAPGTGGTDTQYF. The CDR3 region has the DNA TGTGCCAGCAGTTTAGCGCCCGGGACAGGGGGCACAGATACGCAGTATTTT.

The J gene is TRBJ1-2, the V gene TRBV27; 8 nucleotides align to TRBD1. J lost 4 bases, V lost 3 bases, and 10 bases had no gene match. CDR3 length: 16 residues. Germline CDR1 reads MNHEY; CDR2 reads SMNVEV (reference sequence). Here the CDR3 DNA reads TGTGCCAGCAGTTTTCTGGGAGGGGACAGGTCCTATGGCTACACCTTC. It yields the protein CASSFLGGDRSYGYTF.

This clonotype was seen ten or more times. The rearrangement joins TRBV28 to TRBJ1-4; no firm D call. CDR3 size: 12 residues. V lost 6 bases and J 5 bases, leaving 7 bases between the germline ends. Looked up from germline, CDR1 is MDHEN and CDR2 is SYDVKM. CDR3 loop: CASSLSNEKLFF. CDR3 coding DNA: TGTGCCAGCAGCCTATCAAATGAAAAACTGTTTTTT.

V and J are TRBV20-1 and TRBJ2-3; the D gene is possibly TRBD2 (7 bases). The germline V gene encodes CDR1 DFQATT and CDR2 SNEGSKA (reference sequence). V was clipped by 3 bases and J by 4 bases, with 17 bases between them. There are 15 residues in the CDR3. CDR3 sequence: CSARERGGSSDTQYF. CDR3 nucleotide sequence: TGCAGTGCTAGGGAGAGGGGGGGGTCCTCAGATACGCAGTATTTT.

This clonotype occurred many times. The chain couples TRBV7-2 to TRBJ2-7, with D perhaps matching TRBD2 (6 bases). Germline values: CDR1 SGHTA, CDR2 FQGNSA. V lost 5 bases, J lost 7 bases, and 12 bases lay in between. The CDR3 covers 12 residues. CDR3 sequence reads: CASSLPGGEQYF. CDR3 bases: TGTGCCAGCAGCCTCCCTGGAGGGGAGCAGTACTTC.

The chain has TRBV4-1 and TRBJ2-7; 13 positions agree with TRBD2. Germline V gene lookup returns CDR1 MGHRA and CDR2 YSYEKL. The CDR3 covers 16 residues. Unmatched junction bases numbered 9, after V lost 4 bases and J lost 6 bases. CDR3 loop: CASSPTGLAGDGEQYF. The CDR3 DNA sequence: TGCGCCAGCAGCCCGACCGGACTAGCGGGGGATGGCGAGCAGTACTTC.

This clonotype occurred a few times. The gene calls are TRBV6-2 or TRBV6-3 and TRBJ2-2; no clear D gene. This CDR3 is built from 12 residues. The V and J ends lost 7 bases and 0 bases respectively, with 3 bases between them. Per the germline V gene, CDR1 is MNHEY and CDR2 is SVGEGT. The CDR3 region has the DNA TGTGCCAGCACGCCGAACACCGGGGAGCTGTTTTTT. Residues: CASTPNTGELFF.

This clonotype came up a few times. This chain connects TRBV12-3 or TRBV12-4 to TRBJ1-1; TRBD1 agrees at 9 bases. The V gene end was trimmed by 6 bases and the J gene end by 4 bases; junction bases not matched to a gene: 6. The CDR3 extends over 14 amino acids. CDR3 bases: TGTGCCAGCAGGACACAGGGGGCCAGCACTGAAGCTTTCTTT. It is translated as CASRTQGASTEAFF.

This chain connects TRBV20-1 to TRBJ1-2; unclear D gene. V was trimmed by 0 bases and J by 3 bases, leaving 14 bases between them. This CDR3 region has 15 residues. Germline CDR1 is DFQATT and CDR2 is SNEGSKA (reference sequence). For the CDR3, the DNA is TGCAGTGCTAGAGATCCCGGGGTTCAGGACTATGGCTACACCTTC. As protein: CSARDPGVQDYGYTF.

The chain joins TRBV12-3 or TRBV12-4 to TRBJ2-5; unclear D gene. The V and J ends lost 3 bases and 5 bases respectively, with 7 bases between them. The CDR3 extends over 12 amino acids. The CDR3 sequence: CASSFGVETQYF. The CDR3 DNA reads TGTGCCAGCAGTTTTGGTGTTGAGACCCAGTACTTC.

The chain combines TRBV10-3 with TRBJ2-7; D not resolved. Germline V gives CDR1 ENHRY, CDR2 SYGVKD. There are 15 residues in the CDR3. V dropped 2 bases and J dropped 1 base, with 12 bases sitting between them. The CDR3 region is CAISEPLVGSYEQYF. The CDR3 DNA follows: TGTGCCATCAGTGAGCCCCTCGTTGGTTCCTACGAGCAGTACTTC.

This clonotype was recorded many times. The V gene is TRBV7-6, the J gene TRBJ1-2; perhaps TRBD1 as D (6 bases). CDR1 and CDR2 from the germline V gene are SGHVS and FNYEAQ. The CDR3 consists of 14 residues. Trimming removed 5 bases at V and 3 bases at J, with 13 bases between. CDR3 region: CASSPGGADYGYTF. CDR3 DNA: TGTGCCAGCAGCCCCGGGGGGGCGGACTATGGCTACACCTTC.

This chain uses TRBV7-9 with TRBJ1-1; 12 bases match TRBD1. V trimming: 5 bases; J trimming: 5 bases; junction bases outside the gene matches: 6. The CDR3 extends over 15 amino acids. In germline, CDR1 is SEHNR, CDR2 FQNEAQ (reference sequence). In DNA, the CDR3 is TGTGCCAGCAGCCCGGGACAGGGGGCAGGGACTGAAGCTTTCTTT. This encodes CASSPGQGAGTEAFF.

J is TRBJ2-3 and V is TRBV3-1; TRBD2 matches 7 bases. The V and J ends lost 1 base and 2 bases, in that order; junction bases with no gene match: 3. Germline CDR1 reads LGHDT; CDR2 reads YNNKEL (reference sequence). This CDR3 is 15 amino acids long. CDR3 DNA: TGTGCCAGCAGCCAAGGGCTAGCGGACACAGATACGCAGTATTTT. Translated: CASSQGLADTDTQYF.

This clonotype was observed at least ten times. This chain uses TRBV19 with TRBJ2-1, with TRBD2 as a possible D gene (6 bases). Germline V gives CDR1 LNHDA, CDR2 SQIVND (reference sequence). CDR3 length: 12 amino acids. The V end lost 9 bases, the J end lost 4 bases, and 10 bases lay between the germline ends. CDR3 protein: CASDGGYNEQFF. The CDR3 DNA is TGTGCCAGCGATGGGGGGTACAATGAGCAGTTCTTC. The full variable domain, its missing parts supplied by reference TRBV19 and TRBJ2-1, is DGGITQSPKYLFRKEGQNVTLSCEQNLNHDAMYWYRQDPGQGLRLIYYSQIVNDFQKGDIAEGYSVSREKKESFPLTVTSAQKNPTAFYLCASDGGYNEQFFGPGTRLTVL.

This clonotype was detected ten times or more. The chain combines TRBV2 with TRBJ2-7, with 7 bases lining up with TRBD2. The J segment lost 3 bases and the V segment lost 7 bases, leaving 12 bases of the junction unmatched. The CDR3 is made up of 15 amino acids. Germline CDR1 reads SNHLY; CDR2 reads FYNNEI. The DNA for the CDR3 is TGTGCCAGCACTCAAATCCCCGGGGGGAACTACGAGCAGTACTTC. As protein: CASTQIPGGNYEQYF.

The chain recombines TRBV3-1 with TRBJ2-3, with TRBD2 identical over 9 bases. CDR3 length: 15 residues. The J segment lost 2 bases and the V segment lost 5 bases, leaving 5 bases of the junction unmatched. CDR1 is LGHDT and CDR2 is YNNKEL in the germline V gene (reference sequence). The CDR3 loop reads CASSFRLADTDTQYF. The CDR3 DNA follows: TGTGCCAGCAGCTTTCGACTAGCGGACACAGATACGCAGTATTTT.

V is TRBV29-1 and J is TRBJ2-2; no reliable D call. The V gene's germline CDR1 is SQVTM and CDR2 ANQGSEA. This CDR3 comprises 13 residues. Trimming left V 2 bases short and J 1 base short, with 5 bases between. The DNA of the CDR3 is TGCAGCGTTGAACTGGTGAACACCGGGGAGCTGTTTTTT. It yields the protein CSVELVNTGELFF.

This clonotype has a count of ten or more. The chain employs TRBV6-2 or TRBV6-3 and TRBJ1-6; TRBD1 matches at 7 bases. Germline-derived CDR1 and CDR2 are MNHEY and SVGEGT. J gave up 0 bases and V 5 bases, and 4 bases lay outside the gene matches. The CDR3 loop spans 16 amino acids. The CDR3 loop is CASSGTESSYNSPLHF. The CDR3 bases are TGTGCCAGCAGTGGGACAGAGAGCTCCTATAATTCACCCCTCCACTTT.

This clonotype was recorded many times. The chain joins TRBV7-6 to TRBJ2-1, with D perhaps matching TRBD2 (6 bases). CDR3 size: 11 residues. Per germline, CDR1 SGHVS and CDR2 FNYEAQ. With 5 bases removed from V and 7 bases from J, the gap between germline ends came to 6 bases. CDR3 DNA sequence: TGTGCCAGCAGCCGGGGGAATGAGCAGTTCTTC. Translating it yields CASSRGNEQFF.

There are a few counts of this clonotype. This sequence joins TRBV7-6 and TRBJ1-2; 9 positions match TRBD1. The CDR3 contains 13 residues. Germline trimming cut 5 bases from V and 14 bases from J; bases unmatched to any gene: 12. In germline, CDR1 is SGHVS, CDR2 FNYEAQ. Written as DNA, the CDR3 is TGTGCCAGCAGCCCCGGGACAGGGTGGGATCCTACCTTC. Protein sequence: CASSPGTGWDPTF.

This clonotype has at least ten counts. This chain links TRBV7-8 with TRBJ1-3, with a possible D match to TRBD1 (6 bases). The V gene lost 5 bases and the J gene lost 2 bases, with 16 bases spanning the gap. The CDR3 consists of 16 residues. Germline CDR1 reads SGHVS; CDR2 reads FQNEAQ. The CDR3 here is CASSRNREDAGNTIYF. CDR3 in DNA: TGTGCCAGCAGCCGAAACAGGGAGGACGCTGGAAACACCATATATTTT.

A few counts support this clonotype. J is TRBJ1-5 and V is TRBV20-1; D gene unclear. This CDR3 region has 12 residues. V lost 5 bases and J lost 4, with 9 bases in between. CDR1 DFQATT and CDR2 SNEGSKA come from the germline V gene (reference sequence). The CDR3 region is CSAQPGNQPQHF. The CDR3 region has the DNA TGCAGTGCTCAACCGGGGAATCAGCCCCAGCATTTT.